Sequencing of this T cell receptor (beta chain) was carried out in a study of Graves' ophthalmopathy and Graves' hyperthyroidism. From germline, CDR1 is SGHTA and CDR2 FQGNSA. CDR3 length: 13 amino acids. Trimming stripped 3 bases from V and 3 bases from J, with 9 bases between. Amplified material comprised TCR beta CDR3 regions derived from RNA transcripts. RT-PCR with HTBI primers came first, then second-round multiplex PCR. Via MiXCR, TCRdb re-called the multiplex PCR reads, giving one row per CDR3 protein. The sample consists of about 210,000 distinct CDR3 sequences, just under 30% of them appearing once.

The specimen was peripheral blood. This chain connects TRBV7-2 to TRBJ2-7; a possible D gene is TRBD2 (6 bases). The sequence was collected from a man between 45 and 60 years old with Graves' ophthalmopathy. CDR3 DNA sequence: TGTGCCAGCAGCTTCCAAGCGGGCTACGAGCAGTACTTC. The encoded protein is CASSFQAGYEQYF.